The 21 T cell receptor beta chains below all came from one sample that was sequenced in a study of T cell changes during pregnancy in multiple sclerosis. Repertoires were generated with immunoSEQ multiplex PCR, while TCRdb's copy carries only in-frame clones and drops some. Seen here are about 80,000 clones, 92% observed once, and the top ten hold 2.6%. The source was peripheral blood, collected before pregnancy. These receptors all stem from a female donor with multiple sclerosis, enrolled in a pregnancy study.

V and J are TRBV7-9 and TRBJ2-6; TRBD1 might be the D (6 bases). Per the germline V gene, CDR1 is SEHNR and CDR2 is FQNEAQ (reference sequence). Trimming removed 1 base from V and 2 bases from J, with 6 bases in between. The CDR3 length is 15 residues. The CDR3 loop reads CASSLEGAGANVLTF. CDR3 nucleotides: TGTGCCAGCAGCTTAGAGGGGGCTGGGGCCAACGTCCTGACTTTC.

The count of this clone is one. CDR3 nucleotides: TGTGCCAGCAGTGAAATCTTCGGAGCGGTGTCCTACGAGCAGTACTTC. Its protein is CASSEIFGAVSYEQYF. The chain recombines TRBV2 with TRBJ2-7; perhaps TRBD2 as D (5 bases). V lost 2 bases to trimming and J lost 1 base, with 15 bases between them. This CDR3 spans 16 amino acids. Per the germline V gene, CDR1 is SNHLY and CDR2 is FYNNEI.

The chain carries TRBV5-1 and TRBJ2-7, with 9 bases fitting TRBD2. V shed 0 bases and J 6 bases; nucleotides not matched to a gene: 7. Looked up from germline, CDR1 is SGHRS and CDR2 is YFSETQ. The CDR3 has 15 residues. Here the CDR3 reads CASSLVSAGGFEQYF. DNA for the CDR3: TGCGCCAGCAGCTTGGTATCTGCGGGAGGGTTCGAGCAGTACTTC.

The chain has TRBV2 and TRBJ1-1; no reliable D call. This CDR3 comprises 11 residues. V was cut by 8 bases and J by 0 bases, with 4 bases left in between. Germline V CDR1 and CDR2: SNHLY, FYNNEI. The CDR3 is CASVVNTEAFF. The DNA of the CDR3 is TGTGCCAGCGTCGTGAACACTGAAGCTTTCTTT.

This sequence joins TRBV19 and TRBJ1-2, with TRBD1 identical over 7 bases. V dropped 10 bases and J dropped 4; count of bases not matched to a gene: 15. This CDR3 contains 15 residues. CDR1 and CDR2 from the germline V gene are LNHDA and SQIVND (reference sequence). The CDR3, as DNA: TGTGCCACCAAAATCACCGGGACAGACCTCTATGGCTACACCTTC. Its protein is CATKITGTDLYGYTF.

This rearrangement joins TRBV5-6 to TRBJ1-2, with 7 bases fitting TRBD1. The CDR3 loop spans 16 amino acids. V gave up 0 bases and J gave up 2 bases; unmatched junction bases: 7. CDR1 is SGHDT and CDR2 is YYEEEE in the germline V gene. The CDR3 nucleotides are TGTGCCAGCAGCTTGGCGGGGCCGACAGGGAACTATGGCTACACCTTC. Its translation: CASSLAGPTGNYGYTF.

V and J are TRBV7-9 and TRBJ2-1, with 8 bases matching TRBD1. The CDR3 runs to 15 residues. Germline V gene sequence: CDR1 SEHNR, CDR2 FQNEAQ (reference sequence). V lost 5 bases and J lost 4; bases outside the gene matches: 7. The CDR3 loop is CASSPRQGSYNEQFF. CDR3 bases: TGTGCCAGCAGCCCTCGACAGGGGTCGTACAATGAGCAGTTCTTC.

Notes on this clone: A much larger clone lies one base from this, so it may be a read error. The same CDR3 arises from other DNA sequences in this sample as well. CDR3: CASSLRGVGQPQHF. CDR3 DNA: TGTGCCAGCAGTCTTCGGGGGGTTGGGCAGCCCCAGCATTTT. V gene TRBV4-2 combines with J gene TRBJ1-5; TRBD1 is a possible D gene (5 bases). Germline V CDR1 and CDR2: LGHNA, YNFKEQ. The CDR3 spans 14 residues. V gave up 6 bases and J gave up 7 bases, with 16 bases separating them.

V is TRBV29-1 and J is TRBJ2-7; 8 positions agree with TRBD2. Germline V gene data show CDR1 as SQVTM and CDR2 as ANQGSEA. This CDR3 is 13 amino acids long. The trim removed 4 bases at V and 2 bases at J, leaving 4 bases unmatched. The CDR3 spells CSVGLAGPYEQYF. CDR3 sequence (DNA): TGCAGCGTTGGCCTAGCGGGCCCCTACGAGCAGTACTTC.

This clone was counted once. The gene calls are TRBV29-1 and TRBJ2-1, with TRBD1 matching over 11 bases. Germline lookup yields CDR1 SQVTM and CDR2 ANQGSEA. J lost 7 bases, V lost 5 bases, and 7 bases had no gene match. The CDR3 length is 14 residues. The CDR3 nucleotides read TGCAGCGTTTCGGACAGGGGGCGTTGGAATGAGCAGTTCTTC. Its translation: CSVSDRGRWNEQFF.

Concerning this clone itself: The sample holds other DNA sequences that translate to the same CDR3. The genes are TRBV5-1 and TRBJ2-3; tentative D call: TRBD2 (5 bases). Deletions cut 0 bases from V and 0 bases from J, with 8 bases between. The CDR3 covers 15 residues. Germline assignment: CDR1 SGHRS and CDR2 YFSETQ. The CDR3 DNA reads TGCGCCAGCAGCTTGGGCCTAGCTAGCACAGATACGCAGTATTTT. Translation gives CASSLGLASTDTQYF.

This clone was seen a single time. The rearrangement joins TRBV5-1 to TRBJ2-5, with 9 bases that match TRBD1. The V segment lost 4 bases and the J segment 5 bases; nucleotides outside the gene matches: 9. The CDR3 covers 15 residues. Germline assignment: CDR1 SGHRS and CDR2 YFSETQ. The CDR3: CASSPQGASVETQYF. The CDR3 DNA follows: TGCGCCAGCAGCCCACAGGGGGCGTCTGTGGAGACCCAGTACTTC.

The J gene is TRBJ2-2, the V gene TRBV29-1; TRBD2 matches at 8 bases. CDR3 length: 14 residues. Germline CDR1 is SQVTM and CDR2 is ANQGSEA. J lost 5 bases, V lost 7 bases, and 9 bases had no gene match. The CDR3 sequence: CSAHSGAGTGELFF. The CDR3 DNA reads TGCAGCGCCCATAGCGGGGCAGGGACCGGGGAGCTGTTTTTT.

The chain recombines TRBV5-4 with TRBJ2-7; 11 bases line up with TRBD2. Looked up from germline, CDR1 is SGHNT and CDR2 is YYREEE (reference sequence). Trimming cost V 3 bases and J 5 bases; bases outside gene matches: 10. This CDR3 spans 16 amino acids. As DNA, the CDR3 is TGTGCCAGCAGCTCCACGGGTAGCGGGAGGGCGGACGAGCAGTACTTC. It is translated as CASSSTGSGRADEQYF.

A few counts support this clone. V usage is TRBV30 and J usage is TRBJ2-2; 7 nucleotides match TRBD1. Unmatched junction bases numbered 4, after V lost 1 base and J lost 5 bases. Germline V gene sequence: CDR1 GTSNPN, CDR2 SVGIG (reference sequence). The CDR3 is made up of 14 amino acids. DNA for the CDR3: TGTGCCTGGAGTGGGGACAGTGGGACCGGGGAGCTGTTTTTT. Translation gives CAWSGDSGTGELFF.

The V and J genes are TRBV27 and TRBJ1-5; D unclear. The germline CDR1 and CDR2 sequences are MNHEY and SMNVEV (reference sequence). The CDR3 is 14 residues long. V was clipped by 2 bases and J by 7 bases, with 12 bases between them. CDR3 coding DNA: TGTGCCAGCAGTTTAGGAGGGAGAGGGCAGCCCCAGCATTTT. Its protein product is CASSLGGRGQPQHF.

In its sample, this clone was seen once. V usage is TRBV5-8 and J usage is TRBJ2-3, with no clear D. Germline V gene lookup returns CDR1 SGHTS and CDR2 YDEGEE. With 4 bases removed from V and 0 bases from J, the gap between germline ends came to 6 bases. The CDR3 runs 13 residues. DNA of the CDR3: TGTGCCAGCAGCCATACTAGCACAGATACGCAGTATTTT. Translated, it gives CASSHTSTDTQYF.

V is TRBV5-1 and J is TRBJ2-5, with 10 bases fitting TRBD2. V gave up 4 bases and J gave up 1 base; unmatched junction bases: 4. The CDR3 covers 15 residues. CDR1 and CDR2 from the germline V gene are SGHRS and YFSETQ. DNA of the CDR3: TGCGCCAGCAGCCCGGGACTAGCGTCCCAAGAGACCCAGTACTTC. Translation gives CASSPGLASQETQYF. The full variable domain, its missing parts supplied by reference TRBV5-1 and TRBJ2-5, is KAGVTQTPRYLIKTRGQQVTLSCSPISGHRSVSWYQQTPGQGLQFLFEYFSETQRNKGNFPGRFSGRQFSNSRSEMNVSTLELGDSALYLCASSPGLASQETQYFGPGTRLLVL.

In nucleotides, the CDR3 is TGTGCCAGCAGCTTAGGTTCGACAGGAAGCACAGATACGCAGTATTTT. This gives the protein CASSLGSTGSTDTQYF. The chain couples TRBV7-6 to TRBJ2-3; perhaps TRBD1 as D (6 bases). In germline, CDR1 is SGHVS, CDR2 FNYEAQ. Trimming took 1 base from V and 0 from J, leaving 11 bases between them. This CDR3 has 16 amino acids.

The chain employs TRBV18 and TRBJ2-7; 9 positions agree with TRBD1. After removal of 3 bases from V and 5 bases from J, the junction contained 8 bases not matched to a gene. There are 15 residues in the CDR3. The germline V gene encodes CDR1 KGHSH and CDR2 LQKENI. CDR3 loop: CASSPPGTGINEQYF. The CDR3 bases are TGTGCCAGCTCACCCCCAGGGACAGGGATCAACGAGCAGTACTTC.

This chain links TRBV27 with TRBJ2-3, with 12 bases lining up with TRBD2. This CDR3 comprises 18 residues. Trimming cost V 6 bases and J 4 bases; bases outside gene matches: 14. Germline-derived CDR1 and CDR2 are MNHEY and SMNVEV (reference sequence). CDR3 DNA sequence: TGTGCCAGCAGGCTCCTAGCGGGAGGGCACTGGCCGGCAGATACGCAGTATTTT. Translated, it gives CASRLLAGGHWPADTQYF.